These 10 T cell receptor beta chains were all obtained from the same sample, sequenced in a study of blood T cell repertoires in COVID-19. Clones were read by immunoSEQ multiplex PCR, and TCRdb kept only the in-frame ones, dropping some. The sample consists of roughly 51,000 clones, roughly 84% of them appearing once. Sequencing was done on a sample of peripheral blood. Source of these receptors: a middle-aged man with active COVID-19.

This sequence joins TRBV5-6 and TRBJ1-1; no clear D gene. Trimming took 1 base from V and 6 from J, leaving 10 bases between them. Germline V gene data show CDR1 as SGHDT and CDR2 as YYEEEE. The CDR3 runs to 13 residues. CDR3 region: CASSLSGIPEAFF. DNA for the CDR3: TGTGCCAGCAGCTTGTCGGGGATACCTGAAGCTTTCTTT.

V gene TRBV7-9 combines with J gene TRBJ1-1; tentative D call: TRBD1 (5 bases). Germline CDR1 SEHNR, CDR2 FQNEAQ (reference sequence). The ends were cut back, 5 bases at V and 4 bases at J, with 11 bases in the middle. This CDR3 is 13 amino acids long. CDR3 amino acids: CASSPGGTTEAFF. CDR3 bases: TGTGCCAGCAGCCCTGGGGGGACCACTGAAGCTTTCTTT. The full variable domain, in which reference TRBV7-9 and TRBJ1-1 provide the parts outside the CDR3, is DTGVSQNPRHKITKRGQNVTFRCDPISEHNRLYWYRQTLGQGPEFLTYFQNEAQLEKSRLLSDRFSAERPKGSFSTLEIQRTEQGDSAMYLCASSPGGTTEAFFGQGTRLTVV.

This chain connects TRBV4-2 to TRBJ2-5; possible D gene TRBD2, 6 bases. The CDR3 spans 17 residues. V lost 0 bases, J lost 4 bases, and 18 bases lay in between. CDR1 and CDR2 from the germline V gene are LGHNA and YNFKEQ. The CDR3 protein is CASSQEVGSNGRETQYF. The CDR3 nucleotides are TGTGCCAGCAGCCAAGAAGTCGGGAGCAATGGAAGAGAGACCCAGTACTTC.

The chain recombines TRBV30 with TRBJ1-3; 8 bases are a match to TRBD1. CDR3 length equals 14 residues. Germline V lookup: CDR1 GTSNPN, CDR2 SVGIG (reference sequence). Germline trimming cut 5 bases from V and 3 bases from J; bases unmatched to any gene: 6. CDR3 amino acids: CAWETGAIGNTIYF. DNA for the CDR3: TGTGCCTGGGAGACAGGGGCTATTGGAAACACCATATATTTT.

The chain is built from TRBV18 and TRBJ1-2, with D unresolved. The CDR3 sequence is 12 residues long. V dropped 3 bases and J dropped 7 bases, with 9 bases sitting between them. CDR1 and CDR2 from the germline V gene are KGHSH and LQKENI. CDR3 in amino acids: CASSPRSLGYTF. The CDR3 region has the DNA TGTGCCAGCTCACCCCGGTCACTTGGCTACACCTTC.

The chain has TRBV5-1 and TRBJ1-1, with D possibly being TRBD1 (5 bases). Germline CDR1 reads SGHRS; CDR2 reads YFSETQ. V was shortened by 1 base and J by 6 bases, with 10 bases between the two germline ends. CDR3 length equals 13 residues. Written as DNA, the CDR3 is TGCGCCAGCAGCTTGCAGGGTGTTCCTGAAGCTTTCTTT. Translation: CASSLQGVPEAFF.

This chain links TRBV7-2 with TRBJ1-1; TRBD1 matches 10 bases. This CDR3 has 16 amino acids. V dropped 6 bases and J dropped 2; count of bases not matched to a gene: 9. The germline V gene encodes CDR1 SGHTA and CDR2 FQGNSA. As DNA, the CDR3 is TGTGCCAGCAGGCCCCGGGACAGGGGACTTAACACTGAAGCTTTCTTT. Its protein is CASRPRDRGLNTEAFF.

The chain combines TRBV5-4 with TRBJ1-3; D gene uncertain. Looked up from germline, CDR1 is SGHNT and CDR2 is YYREEE (reference sequence). The CDR3 contains 15 residues. V lost 2 bases to trimming and J lost 0 bases, with 9 bases between them. CDR3 protein: CASSFEGRSGNTIYF. Written as DNA, the CDR3 is TGTGCCAGCAGCTTTGAGGGTCGCTCTGGAAACACCATATATTTT.

This CDR3 is CASILDRGEAFF. The CDR3, as DNA: TGTGCCAGCATTCTGGACAGGGGGGAAGCTTTCTTT. The V gene is TRBV2, the J gene TRBJ1-1; 10 nucleotides line up with TRBD1. In germline, CDR1 is SNHLY, CDR2 FYNNEI. The CDR3 has 12 amino acids. Trimming cost V 7 bases and J 8 bases; bases outside gene matches: 4.

The chain carries TRBV27 and TRBJ2-7, with 7 positions matching TRBD1. The CDR3 spans 13 residues. V was pared by 2 bases and J by 7 bases, with 5 bases of the junction left unmatched. Per germline, CDR1 MNHEY and CDR2 SMNVEV (reference sequence). CDR3 in amino acids: CASSLEGAGEQYF. In DNA, the CDR3 is TGTGCCAGCAGTTTAGAGGGGGCTGGGGAGCAGTACTTC.